This is a list of T cell receptor beta chains from one sample in a study of CD4 and CD8 cells across lung adenocarcinoma regions. MiXCR, applied by TCRdb to the PCR reads, yields one record per CDR3 protein. The sample lists fewer than 9,500 distinct CDR3 sequences, 50% to 60% occurring once. Specimen: CD4+ T cells from the center of a lung tumor. The source of these receptors is a female donor with lung adenocarcinoma. The CD4 and CD8 labels of this study may be unreliable. The CDR3 runs from the conserved cysteine through the conserved F or W. The order of the fields is D gene, clone size, J gene, V gene, CDR3 protein, CDR3 DNA. The D gene is left open where the match is weak. Clone sizes are given selectively: once, few, many, or a class where the clone is expanded.

d_call: -; clone_size: once; j_call: TRBJ2-3; v_call: TRBV6-1; cdr3_aa: CAGSQAGSRDTQFF; cdr3_nt: TGTGCCGGCAGCCAGGCTGGGAGCAGAGATACGCAGTTTTTC
d_call: -; clone_size: medium-sized; j_call: TRBJ2-5; v_call: TRBV11-2; cdr3_aa: CASSLASAGPTPKTQYF; cdr3_nt: TGTGCCAGCAGCTTAGCCTCCGCCGGGCCTACACCAAAGACCCAGTACTTC
d_call: -; clone_size: -; j_call: TRBJ2-1; v_call: TRBV27; cdr3_aa: CASSVSNPKVNEQFF; cdr3_nt: TGTGCCAGCAGTGTCAGCAACCCAAAGGTAAATGAGCAGTTCTTC
d_call: -; clone_size: medium-sized; j_call: TRBJ1-2; v_call: TRBV28; cdr3_aa: CASRVGGAQGYTF; cdr3_nt: TGTGCCAGCAGGGTGGGCGGGGCGCAGGGCTACACCTTC
d_call: TRBD1; clone_size: -; j_call: TRBJ2-7; v_call: TRBV10-3; cdr3_aa: CAISESNRGQGTYEQYF; cdr3_nt: TGTGCCATCAGTGAGTCGAATAGGGGACAGGGTACCTACGAGCAGTACTTC
d_call: -; clone_size: -; j_call: TRBJ2-7; v_call: TRBV6-5; cdr3_aa: CASSYEIGPYEQYF; cdr3_nt: TGTGCCAGCAGCTACGAAATAGGGCCCTACGAGCAGTACTTC
d_call: TRBD2; clone_size: -; j_call: TRBJ2-3; v_call: TRBV6-1; cdr3_aa: CASSDTSGADTQYF; cdr3_nt: TGTGCCAGCAGTGATACTAGCGGGGCAGATACGCAGTATTTT
d_call: TRBD1; clone_size: few; j_call: TRBJ2-3; v_call: TRBV6-1; cdr3_aa: CASKIGTGGDTQYF; cdr3_nt: TGTGCCAGCAAAATTGGGACAGGGGGAGATACGCAGTATTTT
d_call: -; clone_size: medium-sized; j_call: TRBJ2-1; v_call: TRBV6-1; cdr3_aa: CASSEAWDGYEQFF; cdr3_nt: TGTGCCAGCAGTGAAGCTTGGGACGGGTACGAGCAGTTCTTC
d_call: TRBD2; clone_size: -; j_call: TRBJ2-7; v_call: TRBV6-1; cdr3_aa: CASTSRGTTYEQYF; cdr3_nt: TGTGCCAGCACCTCCCGCGGGACTACCTACGAGCAGTACTTC
d_call: TRBD2; clone_size: -; j_call: TRBJ2-5; v_call: TRBV7-2; cdr3_aa: CASGPRGGGDTETQYF; cdr3_nt: TGTGCCAGCGGGCCGCGGGGGGGGGGGGACACAGAGACCCAGTACTTC
d_call: -; clone_size: -; j_call: TRBJ2-1; v_call: TRBV6-1; cdr3_aa: CASSARDPPYNEQFF; cdr3_nt: TGTGCCAGCAGTGCTAGGGACCCTCCCTACAATGAGCAGTTCTTC
d_call: -; clone_size: -; j_call: TRBJ2-4; v_call: TRBV27; cdr3_aa: CARANGGGEGNTQYF; cdr3_nt: TGTGCCAGGGCCAACGGGGGCGGGGAAGGAAACACCCAGTACTTC
d_call: TRBD2; clone_size: once; j_call: TRBJ2-3; v_call: TRBV10-3; cdr3_aa: CAGGSGSGGSDTQYF; cdr3_nt: TGTGCCGGGGGTTCCGGGAGCGGGGGCTCGGATACGCAGTATTTT
d_call: -; clone_size: -; j_call: TRBJ1-1; v_call: TRBV27; cdr3_aa: CASTKNPRDTEAFF; cdr3_nt: TGTGCCAGCACCAAAAACCCCCGGGACACTGAAGCTTTCTTT
d_call: -; clone_size: medium-sized; j_call: TRBJ2-1; v_call: TRBV10-3; cdr3_aa: CAIGQAANEQFF; cdr3_nt: TGTGCCATCGGCCAGGCGGCCAATGAGCAGTTCTTC
d_call: -; clone_size: few; j_call: TRBJ2-3; v_call: TRBV6-1; cdr3_aa: CASRPDSSPAHF; cdr3_nt: TGTGCCAGCAGACCCGATTCCTCCCCAGCCCACTTT
d_call: -; clone_size: -; j_call: TRBJ2-7; v_call: TRBV6-4; cdr3_aa: CASSDSSRLSEQYF; cdr3_nt: TGTGCCAGCAGTGATTCGAGTCGCTTGAGCGAGCAGTACTTC
d_call: -; clone_size: few; j_call: TRBJ2-5; v_call: TRBV6-5; cdr3_aa: CASSYGGTQETQYF; cdr3_nt: TGTGCCAGCAGTTACGGAGGAACCCAAGAGACCCAGTACTTC
d_call: -; clone_size: medium-sized; j_call: TRBJ2-2; v_call: TRBV5-1; cdr3_aa: CASSLRTQPTGELFF; cdr3_nt: TGCGCCAGCAGCTTACGGACCCAGCCCACCGGGGAGCTGTTTTTT
d_call: -; clone_size: medium-sized; j_call: TRBJ1-1; v_call: TRBV6-2/TRBV6-3; cdr3_aa: CASSSLYGSAEAFF; cdr3_nt: TGTGCCAGCAGTTCCCTCTACGGCAGCGCTGAAGCTTTCTTT
d_call: TRBD1; clone_size: -; j_call: TRBJ2-1; v_call: TRBV27; cdr3_aa: CASSLTGGYEQFF; cdr3_nt: TGTGCCAGCAGTTTAACAGGGGGCTACGAGCAGTTCTTC
d_call: TRBD2; clone_size: -; j_call: TRBJ2-4; v_call: TRBV7-2; cdr3_aa: CASSLGLAGGENTQYF; cdr3_nt: TGTGCCAGCAGCCTCGGGCTAGCGGGAGGGGAGAACACGCAGTACTTC
d_call: -; clone_size: -; j_call: TRBJ1-5; v_call: TRBV6-9; cdr3_aa: CARALGGVSNQPQHF; cdr3_nt: TGTGCCAGAGCCCTTGGGGGAGTTAGCAATCAGCCCCAGCATTTT
d_call: -; clone_size: -; j_call: TRBJ2-3; v_call: TRBV7-3; cdr3_aa: CASSLSANADTQYF; cdr3_nt: TGTGCCAGCAGCTTATCTGCAAACGCAGATACGCAGTATTTT
d_call: -; clone_size: -; j_call: TRBJ2-2; v_call: TRBV6-2/TRBV6-3; cdr3_aa: CASNRDAGELFF; cdr3_nt: TGTGCCAGCAACAGGGATGCCGGGGAGCTGTTTTTT
d_call: TRBD2; clone_size: -; j_call: TRBJ2-1; v_call: TRBV27; cdr3_aa: CASSLGRGFYEQFF; cdr3_nt: TGTGCCAGCAGTTTAGGGAGGGGCTTCTACGAGCAGTTCTTC
d_call: -; clone_size: -; j_call: TRBJ2-4; v_call: TRBV6-5; cdr3_aa: CASSYGQSNIQYF; cdr3_nt: TGTGCCAGCAGTTACGGACAGTCGAACATTCAGTACTTC
d_call: TRBD1; clone_size: few; j_call: TRBJ2-5; v_call: TRBV27; cdr3_aa: CASSLGPGTGVVF; cdr3_nt: TGTGCCAGCAGTTTAGGGCCCGGGACAGGGGTAGTCTTC
d_call: -; clone_size: medium-sized; j_call: TRBJ2-5; v_call: TRBV14; cdr3_aa: CASSFSGSKTQYF; cdr3_nt: TGTGCCAGCAGCTTTTCAGGGAGTAAGACCCAGTACTTC
d_call: -; clone_size: -; j_call: TRBJ2-2; v_call: TRBV6-1; cdr3_aa: CASSAQGTGELFF; cdr3_nt: TGTGCCAGCAGTGCACAGGGCACCGGGGAGCTGTTTTTT
d_call: -; clone_size: -; j_call: TRBJ2-5; v_call: TRBV27; cdr3_aa: CANALGGRDQEIQYF; cdr3_nt: TGTGCCAACGCCCTCGGCGGCCGGGACCAAGAGATCCAGTACTTC
d_call: -; clone_size: -; j_call: TRBJ2-5; v_call: TRBV7-8; cdr3_aa: CASSRSGQFQETQYF; cdr3_nt: TGTGCCAGCAGCCGGTCCGGACAGTTCCAAGAGACCCAGTACTTC
d_call: -; clone_size: -; j_call: TRBJ2-5; v_call: TRBV27; cdr3_aa: CASTNLCGEGNILSF; cdr3_nt: TGTGCCAGCACCAACCTGTGCGGTGAAGGAAACATCCTGTCCTTC
d_call: -; clone_size: -; j_call: TRBJ2-5; v_call: TRBV7-2; cdr3_aa: CASSLSSETQYF; cdr3_nt: TGTGCCAGCAGCTTGAGCTCGGAGACCCAGTACTTC
d_call: -; clone_size: -; j_call: TRBJ2-7; v_call: TRBV7-6; cdr3_aa: CASSFGFPAYEQYF; cdr3_nt: TGTGCCAGCAGCTTCGGATTTCCCGCCTACGAGCAGTACTTC
d_call: -; clone_size: -; j_call: TRBJ2-3; v_call: TRBV10-3; cdr3_aa: CAGLSVTNTQYF; cdr3_nt: TGTGCCGGGCTGTCCGTCACAAACACGCAGTATTTT
d_call: TRBD2; clone_size: -; j_call: TRBJ2-3; v_call: TRBV6-1; cdr3_aa: CASGGRGVTDTQYF; cdr3_nt: TGTGCCAGCGGGGGTCGGGGGGTCACAGATACGCAGTATTTT
d_call: -; clone_size: -; j_call: TRBJ2-2; v_call: TRBV7-6; cdr3_aa: CASSIDTNTGELFF; cdr3_nt: TGTGCCAGCAGCATCGACACTAACACCGGGGAGCTGTTTTTT
d_call: TRBD2; clone_size: few; j_call: TRBJ2-3; v_call: TRBV27; cdr3_aa: CASRGRGAGGTDTQYF; cdr3_nt: TGTGCCAGCAGGGGTCGAGGGGCGGGGGGCACAGATACGCAGTATTTT
d_call: -; clone_size: few; j_call: TRBJ1-2; v_call: TRBV30; cdr3_aa: CAGYGYTF; cdr3_nt: TGTGCCGGCTATGGCTACACCTTC
d_call: -; clone_size: -; j_call: TRBJ2-7; v_call: TRBV6-1; cdr3_aa: CASSETNWDINYEQYF; cdr3_nt: TGTGCCAGCAGTGAAACTAATTGGGACATCAACTACGAGCAGTACTTC
d_call: -; clone_size: -; j_call: TRBJ2-1; v_call: TRBV7-3; cdr3_aa: CATSLTAKNTQYF; cdr3_nt: TGTGCCACGAGCCTAACAGCCAAAAACACTCAGTACTTT
d_call: TRBD1; clone_size: -; j_call: TRBJ2-7; v_call: TRBV27; cdr3_aa: CASSLAPGQGGYEQYF; cdr3_nt: TGTGCCAGCAGTTTAGCACCGGGACAGGGGGGCTACGAGCAGTACTTC
d_call: TRBD1; clone_size: -; j_call: TRBJ1-1; v_call: TRBV4-1; cdr3_aa: CASSGTGTGARKAFF; cdr3_nt: TGCGCCAGCAGCGGGACCGGGACAGGGGCCCGGAAAGCTTTCTTT